This T cell receptor (beta chain) is from a study of T cell repertoires in cytomegalovirus infection. The overall study: Public TCR beta signatures provided an indication of both CMV infection and a matching HLA type.

Notes on this clonotype: Its antigen is currently unknown.

This CDR3 has 14 residues. Looked up from germline, CDR1 is SGHTA and CDR2 is FQGNSA. Deletions cut 3 bases from V and 1 base from J, with 9 bases between. TCRdb redid the calling of the reads with MiXCR, one entry per CDR3 protein. The data show 550,000 to 700,000 distinct CDR3 sequences, over 35% seen once. This sequence joins TRBV7-2 and TRBJ1-2, with a weak D call TRBD1 (5 bases). The receptor comes from a human donor in good health (CMV status not recorded). Some clones in this sample may be carry-over from other donors' samples. Material: cultured PBMCs, obtained from culture after CMV antigen stimulation. CDR3 protein: CASSFDSINYGYTF. The CDR3 nucleotides are TGTGCCAGCAGCTTCGACAGTATTAACTATGGCTACACCTTC.